These 13 T cell receptor beta chains were sequenced from one sample in a study of blood T cells in healthy people across ages. The authors ran a second PCR of 7 to 11 cycles using a sample-barcoded 5' primer and a J-beta primer mix. A single record per CDR3 protein comes from TCRdb applying MiXCR to the 5' RACE reads. This table has about 1.7 million distinct CDR3 sequences, roughly 28% appearing once. Sample: blood. The receptors stem from a woman younger than 45 in good health.

Notes on this clonotype: Sequence at one end of the junction differs from germline and may be a read error. The CDR3 loop is CASSVEGLEGPTDTRYF. The CDR3 DNA follows: TGTGCCAGCAGCGTAGAGGGACTAGAAGGACCCACAGATACGCGGTATTTT. The chain joins TRBV9 to TRBJ2-3; 8 nucleotides agree with TRBD2. Germline V lookup: CDR1 SGDLS, CDR2 YYNGEE. This CDR3 region has 17 residues.

The table lists this clonotype with many counts. The chain carries TRBV6-2 or TRBV6-3 and TRBJ2-7; D unresolved. Trimming removed 4 bases at V and 5 bases at J, with 9 bases between. Germline CDR1 and CDR2: MNHEY and SVGEGT. The CDR3 runs 12 residues. The CDR3 here is CASSWKSDEQYF. In DNA, the CDR3 is TGTGCCAGCAGTTGGAAGTCGGACGAGCAGTACTTC.

This clonotype came up a few times. This rearrangement joins TRBV14 to TRBJ2-1; D perhaps matches TRBD1 (5 bases). CDR1 and CDR2 (germline): SGHDN, FVKESK. The ends were cut back, 0 bases at V and 10 bases at J, with 13 bases in the middle. The CDR3 is 14 amino acids. The CDR3 region has the DNA TGTGCCAGCAGCCAAGATGGTGGGTGGACAGAGCAGTTCTTC. Translated, it gives CASSQDGGWTEQFF. Supplemented by reference TRBV14 and TRBJ2-1, the full variable domain reads EAGVTQFPSHSVIEKGQTVTLRCDPISGHDNLYWYRRVMGKEIKFLLHFVKESKQDESGMPNNRFLAERTGGTYSTLKVQPAELEDSGVYFCASSQDGGWTEQFFGPGTRLTVL.

This clonotype showed up just a few times. The J gene is TRBJ1-2, the V gene TRBV12-3 or TRBV12-4; D perhaps matches TRBD1 (5 bases). With 6 bases removed from V and 0 bases from J, the gap between germline ends came to 23 bases. The CDR3 has 18 residues. DNA for the CDR3: TGTGCCAGCAGCTTCGAAGGGCGGGTCAGGGCGACTAACTATGGCTACACCTTC. This gives the protein CASSFEGRVRATNYGYTF.

The chain joins TRBV20-1 to TRBJ1-2; possible D gene TRBD1, 6 bases. CDR1 is DFQATT and CDR2 is SNEGSKA in the germline V gene (reference sequence). This CDR3 spans 12 amino acids. The CDR3 reads CVTGTTNYGYTF. For the CDR3, the DNA is TGCGTCACAGGGACTACTAACTATGGCTACACCTTC.

This chain links TRBV10-3 with TRBJ1-2; D is undetermined. V was trimmed by 10 bases and J by 3 bases, leaving 18 bases between them. The CDR3 covers 14 residues. Germline loops: CDR1 ENHRY, CDR2 SYGVKD. CDR3 sequence: CATNPGYQDYGYTF. The CDR3 coding sequence is TGTGCCACTAACCCGGGGTACCAGGACTATGGCTACACCTTC.

J is TRBJ2-3 and V is TRBV28; no firm D call. The CDR3 contains 13 residues. Between the trimmed V and J ends, which lost 3 bases and 4 bases, there was a span of 8 bases. Germline V CDR1 and CDR2: MDHEN, SYDVKM. The CDR3 region is CASSFWRADTQYF. CDR3 DNA: TGTGCCAGCAGTTTTTGGCGAGCAGATACGCAGTATTTT. The full variable domain, its missing parts supplied by reference TRBV28 and TRBJ2-3, is DVKVTQSSRYLVKRTGEKVFLECVQDMDHENMFWYRQDPGLGLRLIYFSYDVKMKEKGDIPEGYSVSREKKERFSLILESASTNQTSMYLCASSFWRADTQYFGPGTRLTVL.

In its sample, this clonotype was seen a few times. The rearrangement uses TRBV27 and TRBJ2-7, with D perhaps matching TRBD2 (7 bases). CDR3 length equals 14 residues. Per germline, CDR1 MNHEY and CDR2 SMNVEV (reference sequence). The V and J ends lost 6 bases and 7 bases respectively, with 19 bases between them. The CDR3 is CASSQRGGPGEQYF. The CDR3 bases are TGTGCCAGCAGCCAGAGGGGGGGGCCGGGTGAGCAGTACTTC.

This clonotype was counted ten times or more. The CDR3 loop is CASSLWGGKGHSSEGYTF. CDR3 nucleotide sequence: TGTGCCAGCAGTTTATGGGGGGGGAAGGGACACTCGTCTGAAGGCTACACCTTC. V is TRBV28 and J is TRBJ1-2, with a weak D call TRBD1 (6 bases). V gave up 0 bases and J gave up 8 bases, with 25 bases separating them. The CDR3 runs 18 residues. Per germline, CDR1 MDHEN and CDR2 SYDVKM.

This chain joins TRBV2 and TRBJ1-6, with a tentative D call TRBD1 (5 bases). The germline V gene has CDR1 SNHLY and CDR2 FYNNEI. There are 14 residues in the CDR3. With 8 bases removed from V and 9 bases from J, the gap between germline ends came to 17 bases. This CDR3 reads CASALTGQGSPLHF. CDR3 DNA: TGTGCCAGCGCACTTACGGGGCAGGGTTCACCCCTCCACTTT.

This clonotype was seen ten or more times. The chain is built from TRBV10-1 and TRBJ2-3; D unresolved. V was clipped by 3 bases and J by 4 bases, with 8 bases between them. The germline V gene has CDR1 WNHNN and CDR2 SYGVQD (reference sequence). The CDR3 sequence is 13 residues long. The CDR3, as DNA: TGCGCCAGCAGTGATGAGGCCCCAGATACGCAGTATTTT. Translated, it gives CASSDEAPDTQYF.

As regards this clonotype: A much larger clone lies one base from this, so it may be a read error. The gene calls are TRBV29-1 and TRBJ1-1; weak D call: TRBD1 (6 bases). The germline gives CDR1 SQVTM, CDR2 ANQGSEA. With 4 bases removed from V and 4 bases from J, the gap between germline ends came to 16 bases. CDR3 length equals 14 residues. This CDR3 reads CSVGLQGVGTEAFF. Here the CDR3 DNA reads TGCAGCGTTGGGCTACAGGGTGTAGGCACTGAAGCTTTCTTT.

The table lists this clonotype with many counts. The chain has TRBV5-1 and TRBJ2-7, with 9 bases fitting TRBD1. The CDR3 is 14 amino acids. Looked up from germline, CDR1 is SGHRS and CDR2 is YFSETQ. J gave up 4 bases and V 5 bases, and 7 bases lay outside the gene matches. The DNA of the CDR3 is TGCGCCAGCAGGTTACCGGGACAGGGTTACGAGCAGTACTTC. Protein sequence: CASRLPGQGYEQYF.